This TCR beta chain derives from a study of pediatric ulcerative colitis. Comment on this clone: Its specificity is not known.

TCRdb keeps only in-frame clones here, not all; method: immunoSEQ multiplex PCR. Here the sample spans a few thousand clones, nearly 90% being singletons. Study-level findings and limits: Rectal repertoires separated controls, mild-moderate and acute severe colitis. Compared with controls, ulcerative colitis showed greater blood-rectum clone sharing.

The CDR3 spans 15 residues. V was shortened by 4 bases and J by 5 bases, with 18 bases between the two germline ends. Germline CDR1 and CDR2: MNHNY and SVGAGI (reference sequence). The genes are TRBV6-6 and TRBJ2-7; tentatively, D is TRBD1 or TRBD2 (5 bases each). Sequenced input: blood. The receptor's source is a boy younger than 18 with mild ulcerative colitis. CDR3 in amino acids: CASSFGTATSHEQYF. As DNA, the CDR3 is TGTGCCAGCAGTTTCGGGACCGCAACGTCCCACGAGCAGTACTTC.